A single sample gave rise to the 22 T cell receptor beta chains below, sequenced in a study of T cell repertoires and HLA-DP antigens. Explanation of the sample label: CD137+ CD4 T cells sorted after culture with HeLa expressing allogeneic HLA-DP. Cells were stimulated with HeLa cells transduced with HLA-DPA1/DPB1, HLA-DM, invariant chain and CD80. After roughly 15 days, CD4+ cells were restimulated 24 h with the same allogeneic DPB1. This table comes from immunoSEQ multiplex PCR, and its TCRdb copy is limited to in-frame clones, with some not included. The profile shows over 700 clones, around 62% of them singletons. Sequenced input: alloreactive CD137+ CD4+ T cells from cultured PBMCs. Regarding subset: CD137+ CD4+ cells sorted after about a day restimulation with the allogeneic HLA-DP-expressing HeLa cells. The receptors were sampled from a woman aged 18-29 years in good health and CMV-seronegative.

This chain uses TRBV7-3 with TRBJ1-5, with 11 bases that match TRBD1. The germline V gene has CDR1 SGHTA and CDR2 FQGTGA. Trimming at V came to 2 bases and at J to 6 bases, leaving 3 bases not matched to a gene. The CDR3 has 15 residues. The CDR3 protein is CASSLRDRGAQPQHF. The CDR3 DNA is TGTGCCAGCAGCTTACGGGACAGGGGGGCTCAGCCCCAGCATTTT. Full variable domain (outside the CDR3, taken from reference TRBV7-3 and TRBJ1-5): GAGVSQTPSNKVTEKGKYVELRCDPISGHTALYWYRQSLGQGPEFLIYFQGTGAADDSGLPNDRFFAVRPEGSVSTLKIQRTERGDSAVYLCASSLRDRGAQPQHFGDGTRLSIL.

V usage is TRBV7-9 and J usage is TRBJ2-3; unclear D gene. The V end was cut by 5 bases, the J end by 1 base, with 1 base between. Per the germline V gene, CDR1 is SEHNR and CDR2 is FQNEAQ (reference sequence). The CDR3 has 11 residues. CDR3 amino acids: CASSRTDTQYF. The CDR3 nucleotides are TGTGCCAGCAGCCGCACAGATACGCAGTATTTT.

The chain is built from TRBV27 and TRBJ1-1; possible D gene TRBD1, 6 bases. CDR3 size: 13 residues. The V gene's germline CDR1 is MNHEY and CDR2 SMNVEV (reference sequence). Between the trimmed V and J ends, which lost 4 bases and 10 bases, there was a span of 16 bases. The DNA of the CDR3 is TGTGCCAGCAGTTCTAACAGGGCGGGGGGAGCTTTCTTT. This translates into CASSSNRAGGAFF.

In its sample, this clone ranks as large. The V call is TRBV19, the J call TRBJ2-2, with D uncertain. Between the trimmed V and J ends, which lost 6 bases and 4 bases, there was a span of 9 bases. The germline CDR1 and CDR2 sequences are LNHDA and SQIVND (reference sequence). The CDR3 sequence is 13 residues long. This chain's CDR3 is CASRQTGTGELFF. CDR3 sequence (DNA): TGTGCCAGTAGACAAACCGGCACCGGGGAGCTGTTTTTT.

This chain uses TRBV7-1 with TRBJ1-2; D is undetermined. TRBV7-1 is treated as an ORF (open reading frame) with a function not yet certain. CDR3 length equals 15 residues. V was cut by 4 bases and J by 5 bases, with 17 bases left in between. CDR3 in amino acids: CASSLRLAALYGYTF. The CDR3, as DNA: TGTGCCAGCAGCTTACGTTTGGCAGCCTTATATGGCTACACCTTC.

The rearrangement joins TRBV7-8 to TRBJ1-3; TRBD1 matches 8 bases. Germline loops: CDR1 SGHVS, CDR2 FQNEAQ. V dropped 1 base and J dropped 4; count of bases not matched to a gene: 0. The CDR3 runs to 14 residues. The CDR3 nucleotides are TGTGCCAGCAGCTTAGGACAGGGGGGAAACACCATATATTTT. This sequence encodes CASSLGQGGNTIYF.

This chain joins TRBV7-3 and TRBJ2-3, with 13 bases aligning to TRBD2. The length of the CDR3 is 19 residues. With 2 bases clipped from V and 4 bases from J, the junction kept 12 bases outside the gene matches. Per the germline V gene, CDR1 is SGHTA and CDR2 is FQGTGA. Written as DNA, the CDR3 is TGTGCCAGCAGCTTAGCCCCACGACTAGCGGGAGGTGTCTCAGATACGCAGTATTTT. Residues: CASSLAPRLAGGVSDTQYF. The full variable domain, completed using reference TRBV7-3 and TRBJ2-3, is GAGVSQTPSNKVTEKGKYVELRCDPISGHTALYWYRQSLGQGPEFLIYFQGTGAADDSGLPNDRFFAVRPEGSVSTLKIQRTERGDSAVYLCASSLAPRLAGGVSDTQYFGPGTRLTVL.

The chain employs TRBV18 and TRBJ2-7, with 11 bases lining up with TRBD2. CDR3 length equals 15 residues. Germline V gene sequence: CDR1 KGHSH, CDR2 LQKENI. J gave up 2 bases and V 3 bases, and 3 bases lay outside the gene matches. The DNA of the CDR3 is TGTGCCAGCTCACCGAAACTAGCGGGGGCCTACGAGCAGTACTTC. It codes for CASSPKLAGAYEQYF.

This clone was seen only a few times. The chain links TRBV4-2 to TRBJ1-2; possible D gene TRBD1, 6 bases. Per the germline V gene, CDR1 is LGHNA and CDR2 is YNFKEQ. There are 15 residues in the CDR3. The V gene lost 1 base and the J gene lost 0 bases, with 9 bases spanning the gap. This chain's CDR3 is CASSQGTDANYGYTF. The CDR3 nucleotides read TGTGCCAGCAGCCAAGGGACAGACGCTAACTATGGCTACACCTTC.

This clone has a handful of counts. The V gene is TRBV7-9, the J gene TRBJ1-2; 7 positions agree with TRBD1. The CDR3 covers 14 residues. Germline V CDR1 and CDR2: SEHNR, FQNEAQ (reference sequence). The V and J ends lost 5 bases and 3 bases, in that order; junction bases with no gene match: 6. CDR3 nucleotide sequence: TGTGCCAGCAGCATCCGGGACAGTCACTATGGCTACACCTTC. It yields the protein CASSIRDSHYGYTF.

This clone came up a few times. This sequence joins TRBV27 and TRBJ2-7, with D perhaps matching TRBD1 (5 bases). CDR1 and CDR2 (germline): MNHEY, SMNVEV (reference sequence). The CDR3 loop spans 15 amino acids. V lost 4 bases and J 3 bases, leaving 16 bases between the germline ends. CDR3 DNA: TGTGCCAGCAGTTCCAACCGAAGGGGTAGCTACGAGCAGTACTTC. This sequence encodes CASSSNRRGSYEQYF.

This clone is labeled large. This chain connects TRBV15 to TRBJ2-5; D is tentatively TRBD1 or TRBD2 (5 bases each). V was cut by 3 bases and J by 7 bases, with 18 bases left in between. This CDR3 region has 15 residues. Looked up from germline, CDR1 is LNHNV and CDR2 is YYDKDF (reference sequence). In nucleotides, the CDR3 is TGTGCCACCAGCAGCCTAGGGGCAGGGACGGGGACCCAGTACTTC. Its protein is CATSSLGAGTGTQYF.

This chain uses TRBV19 with TRBJ1-5; TRBD1 is a possible D gene (6 bases). Deletions cut 9 bases from V and 2 bases from J, with 29 bases between. The V gene's germline CDR1 is LNHDA and CDR2 SQIVND (reference sequence). CDR3 length: 19 residues. CDR3 bases: TGTGCCAGCAAAGAAGCCGGGACATCCCCCCTTACGGGCAATCAGCCCCAGCATTTT. Amino acid sequence: CASKEAGTSPLTGNQPQHF.

The chain uses TRBV5-1 and TRBJ1-2, with D unclear. The CDR3 covers 13 residues. V lost 0 bases and J 0 bases, leaving 3 bases between the germline ends. CDR1 is SGHRS, CDR2 YFSETQ, per germline. CDR3 DNA: TGCGCCAGCAGCTTGGACACTAACTATGGCTACACCTTC. Residues: CASSLDTNYGYTF.

The gene calls are TRBV5-1 and TRBJ2-5; D is unresolved. V was shortened by 2 bases and J by 1 base, with 0 bases between the two germline ends. CDR1 SGHRS and CDR2 YFSETQ come from the germline V gene. The CDR3 extends over 11 amino acids. The CDR3 nucleotides are TGCGCCAGCAGCTTCCAAGAGACCCAGTACTTC. Translation: CASSFQETQYF. The full variable domain, rest sourced from reference TRBV5-1 and TRBJ2-5, is KAGVTQTPRYLIKTRGQQVTLSCSPISGHRSVSWYQQTPGQGLQFLFEYFSETQRNKGNFPGRFSGRQFSNSRSEMNVSTLELGDSALYLCASSFQETQYFGPGTRLLVL.

The V call is TRBV27, the J call TRBJ1-5; D is uncertain. The length of the CDR3 is 13 residues. The germline gives CDR1 MNHEY, CDR2 SMNVEV (reference sequence). V lost 5 bases, J lost 2 bases, and 7 bases lay in between. The CDR3: CASSMEGNQPQHF. CDR3 nucleotide sequence: TGTGCCAGCAGTATGGAGGGCAATCAGCCCCAGCATTTT.

The rearrangement uses TRBV7-9 and TRBJ2-1; D possibly corresponds to TRBD2 (6 bases). CDR1 is SEHNR and CDR2 is FQNEAQ in the germline V gene (reference sequence). Trimming left V 6 bases short and J 6 bases short, with 18 bases between. The CDR3 loop spans 15 amino acids. Here the CDR3 reads CASSFSPTRSNEQFF. The CDR3 DNA is TGTGCCAGCAGTTTTTCGCCGACTAGAAGCAATGAGCAGTTCTTC.

The rearrangement links TRBV7-9 to TRBJ1-1, with 7 positions matching TRBD1. With 5 bases clipped from V and 0 bases from J, the junction kept 6 bases outside the gene matches. The length of the CDR3 is 15 residues. CDR1 SEHNR and CDR2 FQNEAQ come from the germline V gene (reference sequence). The CDR3 region has the DNA TGTGCCAGCAGCGCCCACAGGGGTATGAACACTGAAGCTTTCTTT. Its protein product is CASSAHRGMNTEAFF.

This clone has more than one count but fewer than ten. CDR3 loop: CASSVDPGQGYGYTF. CDR3 coding DNA: TGTGCCAGCAGCGTAGACCCGGGACAGGGGTATGGCTACACCTTC. This chain connects TRBV9 to TRBJ1-2; 10 nucleotides agree with TRBD1. Germline V lookup: CDR1 SGDLS, CDR2 YYNGEE. The CDR3 length is 15 residues. V trimming: 0 bases; J trimming: 5 bases; junction bases outside the gene matches: 4.

The J gene is TRBJ1-2, the V gene TRBV7-6; D perhaps matches TRBD1 (5 bases). Germline lookup yields CDR1 SGHVS and CDR2 FNYEAQ. Trimming removed 5 bases at V and 3 bases at J, with 16 bases between. The CDR3 sequence is 15 residues long. The CDR3 DNA reads as TGTGCCAGCAGCCCGGGACCGGCCTTCGACTATGGCTACACCTTC. It specifies CASSPGPAFDYGYTF.

This chain joins TRBV6-5 and TRBJ1-5; no definite D call. From germline, CDR1 is MNHEY and CDR2 SVGAGI. Trimming took 2 bases from V and 4 from J, leaving 9 bases between them. The CDR3 is made up of 14 amino acids. CDR3 nucleotide sequence: TGTGCCAGCAGTTACGCGCAGGCGAATCAGCCCCAGCATTTT. This translates into CASSYAQANQPQHF.

The chain carries TRBV20-1 and TRBJ2-1; D not certain. V dropped 1 base and J dropped 9 bases, with 7 bases sitting between them. In germline, CDR1 is DFQATT, CDR2 SNEGSKA (reference sequence). This CDR3 is 11 amino acids long. This chain's CDR3 is CSARAILEQFF. CDR3 nucleotides: TGCAGTGCTAGAGCCATTCTTGAGCAGTTCTTC.